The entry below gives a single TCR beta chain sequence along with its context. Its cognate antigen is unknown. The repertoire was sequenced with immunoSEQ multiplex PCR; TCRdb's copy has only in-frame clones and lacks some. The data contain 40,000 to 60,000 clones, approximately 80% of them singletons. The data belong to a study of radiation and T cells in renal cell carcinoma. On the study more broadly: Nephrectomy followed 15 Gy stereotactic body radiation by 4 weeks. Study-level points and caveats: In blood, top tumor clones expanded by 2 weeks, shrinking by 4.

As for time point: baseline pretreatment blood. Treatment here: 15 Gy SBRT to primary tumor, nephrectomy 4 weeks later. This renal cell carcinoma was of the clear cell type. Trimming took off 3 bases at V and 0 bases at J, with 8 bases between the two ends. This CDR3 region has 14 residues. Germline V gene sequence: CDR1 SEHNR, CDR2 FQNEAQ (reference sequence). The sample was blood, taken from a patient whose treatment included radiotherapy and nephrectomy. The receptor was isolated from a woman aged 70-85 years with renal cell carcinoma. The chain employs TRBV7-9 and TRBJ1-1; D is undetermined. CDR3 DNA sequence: TGTGCCAGCAGCTTGGATAATGTGAACACTGAAGCTTTCTTT. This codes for CASSLDNVNTEAFF. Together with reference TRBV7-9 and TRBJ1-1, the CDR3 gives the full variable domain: DTGVSQNPRHKITKRGQNVTFRCDPISEHNRLYWYRQTLGQGPEFLTYFQNEAQLEKSRLLSDRFSAERPKGSFSTLEIQRTEQGDSAMYLCASSLDNVNTEAFFGQGTRLTVV.